The 5 T cell receptor beta chains below all came from one sample that was sequenced in a study of blood T cell repertoires in COVID-19. The assay was immunoSEQ multiplex PCR, and TCRdb's table has in-frame clones only and misses some. Of about 220,000 clones listed, 82% were seen once; the top ten hold 3% to 4%. The sample taken for sequencing was PBMCs or T cells enriched from blood (not recorded which). Every receptor here comes from a woman aged 60 to 75 who had recovered from COVID-19.

V gene TRBV4-2 combines with J gene TRBJ2-2, with D maybe TRBD1 (6 bases). Deletions cut 1 base from V and 0 bases from J, with 12 bases between. Per the germline V gene, CDR1 is LGHNA and CDR2 is YNFKEQ. The CDR3 length is 17 residues. The CDR3 region is CASSQAAGDSNTGELFF. The CDR3 region has the DNA TGTGCCAGCAGCCAAGCGGCAGGGGATTCGAACACCGGGGAGCTGTTTTTT.

The genes are TRBV12-3 or TRBV12-4 and TRBJ2-7; no clear D. V lost 5 bases, J lost 4 bases, and 9 bases lay in between. CDR3 length equals 12 residues. CDR3 sequence (DNA): TGTGCCAGCAGTCCCGCGGTGTACGAGCAGTACTTC. It translates to CASSPAVYEQYF.

The CDR3 spells CASSLPGGNNEQFF. In DNA form, the CDR3 reads TGTGCCAGCAGTCTCCCCGGAGGGAACAATGAGCAGTTCTTC. This chain connects TRBV11-3 to TRBJ2-1; TRBD2 might be the D (6 bases). V lost 6 bases and J lost 5, with 14 bases in between. The CDR3 covers 14 residues. Germline V gene sequence: CDR1 SGHNT, CDR2 YENEEA. Together with reference TRBV11-3 and TRBJ2-1, the CDR3 gives the full variable domain: EAGVVQSPRYKIIEKKQPVAFWCNPISGHNTLYWYLQNLGQGPELLIRYENEEAVDDSQLPKDRFSAERLKGVDSTLKIQPAELGDSAVYLCASSLPGGNNEQFFGPGTRLTVL.

This clone was counted a single time. V usage is TRBV19 and J usage is TRBJ2-3, with 9 bases that match TRBD2. The CDR3 extends over 15 amino acids. J gave up 4 bases and V 6 bases, and 8 bases lay outside the gene matches. Germline V gene data show CDR1 as LNHDA and CDR2 as SQIVND (reference sequence). The CDR3: CASRTSGGPSDTQYF. CDR3 in DNA: TGTGCCAGTAGGACTAGCGGTGGTCCCTCAGATACGCAGTATTTT.

The chain couples TRBV9 to TRBJ1-4; D not certain. Germline V lookup: CDR1 SGDLS, CDR2 YYNGEE. This CDR3 is built from 16 residues. V lost 3 bases and J lost 7, with 19 bases in between. The CDR3 region has the DNA TGTGCCAGCAGCGCCGGAGGGTTGAGTGTGGGTGAAAAACTGTTTTTT. Protein: CASSAGGLSVGEKLFF. The entire variable domain, with the rest obtained from reference TRBV9 and TRBJ1-4, is as follows: DSGVTQTPKHLITATGQRVTLRCSPRSGDLSVYWYQQSLDQGLQFLIQYYNGEERAKGNILERFSAQQFPDLHSELNLSSLELGDSALYFCASSAGGLSVGEKLFFGSGTQLSVL.